This is a list of T cell receptor beta chains from one sample in a study of OX40 agonist ivuxolimab in advanced cancers. Measured with immunoSEQ multiplex PCR; TCRdb has only the in-frame clones, and not every one. The table includes fewer than 60,000 clones, about 88% detected once. This specimen was CD4+ or CD8+ T cells sorted from blood, taken in a trial of the OX40 agonist ivuxolimab. The receptors stem from an adult with an advanced solid tumor such as melanoma, head and neck, liver or kidney cancer. Both conserved end residues are part of each CDR3. The D gene is left open where the match is weak. Clone size is given for some rows only: seen once, a few or many times, or a class if the clone is expanded.

TRBD2 | once | TRBJ2-7 | TRBV4-2 | TGTGCCAGCAGCCAAGATCTCGGACTAGCGGGAAGACTTTACGAGCAGTACTTC | CASSQDLGLAGRLYEQYF
TRBD2 | - | TRBJ2-1 | TRBV4-1 | TGCGCCAGCAGCGATAGCGGGAGTTCGAATGAGCAGTTCTTC | CASSDSGSSNEQFF
TRBD2 | few | TRBJ2-1 | TRBV28 | TGTGCCAGCAGTTACAGCGGGAGTATTTCCTACAATGAGCAGTTCTTC | CASSYSGSISYNEQFF
- | - | TRBJ1-1 | TRBV6-6 | TGTGCCACCAAACAGGGTGTTGACACTGAAGCTTTCTTT | CATKQGVDTEAFF
- | - | TRBJ1-4 | TRBV19 | TGTGCCAGTAGTAACCGGTATAACAATGAAAAACTGTTTTTT | CASSNRYNNEKLFF
TRBD2 | - | TRBJ2-1 | TRBV11-2 | TGTGCCAGCAGCTTCAGGACTAGAGGTGAGCAGTTCTTC | CASSFRTRGEQFF
- | few | TRBJ2-1 | TRBV29-1 | TGCAGCGTCCCCTCGCAGGGCATGAATGAGCAGTTCTTC | CSVPSQGMNEQFF
- | - | TRBJ2-7 | TRBV7-8 | TGTGCCAGCAGAGCCCAGGGGCCCTACGAGCAGTACTTC | CASRAQGPYEQYF
- | - | TRBJ2-3 | TRBV4-1 | TGCGCCAGCAGCCCTCTAGAGGACCCCACAGATACGCAGTATTTT | CASSPLEDPTDTQYF
TRBD2 | - | TRBJ2-7 | TRBV5-1 | TGCGCCAGCAGCTCCGGGACTAGCGGGGGCTACGAGCAGTACTTC | CASSSGTSGGYEQYF
- | - | TRBJ2-7 | TRBV5-5 | TGTGCCAGCAGCCCCTCCGGGACGGAAGCCTACGAGCAGTACTTC | CASSPSGTEAYEQYF
- | - | TRBJ1-1 | TRBV5-1 | TGCGCCAGCAGCCCCGGGACATTGAACACTGAAGCTTTCTTT | CASSPGTLNTEAFF
- | - | TRBJ2-7 | TRBV11-2 | TGTGCCAGCAGCTTTGGGAGGTACGAGCAGTACTTC | CASSFGRYEQYF
- | once | TRBJ2-2 | TRBV29-1 | TGCAGCGTTGGAAGGACCGGGGAGCTGTTTTTT | CSVGRTGELFF
TRBD2 | - | TRBJ2-1 | TRBV9 | TGTGCCAGTGGAGCTCGCGCAGCGGGGGTCAATGAGCAGTTCTTC | CASGARAAGVNEQFF
TRBD2 | - | TRBJ2-7 | TRBV5-6 | TGTGCCAGCAGCCGTGTGGGGGGGAACTACGAGCAGTACTTC | CASSRVGGNYEQYF
- | - | TRBJ2-3 | TRBV4-3 | TGCGCCAGCAGCCAAGAAGCGGCCCCCAGCACAGATACGCAGTATTTT | CASSQEAAPSTDTQYF
- | - | TRBJ2-4 | TRBV19 | TGTGCCAGTAGTATAACTCCGGAGCTAGCCAAAAACATTCAGTACTTC | CASSITPELAKNIQYF
TRBD1 | - | TRBJ1-4 | TRBV4-3 | TGCGCCAGCAGCCAAGGGGTGAGGCAGGGGGGTGAAAAACTGTTTTTT | CASSQGVRQGGEKLFF
- | - | TRBJ2-7 | TRBV7-2 | TGTGCCAGCAGCTGGGCGGGTGGGGAGTCCCACGAGCAGTACTTC | CASSWAGGESHEQYF
- | once | TRBJ1-4 | TRBV27 | TGTGCCAGCAGTGCCACCTCGGCTTTTAATGAAAAACTGTTTTTT | CASSATSAFNEKLFF
- | - | TRBJ2-4 | TRBV9 | TGTGCCAGCAGCGTTGGACAGTTGGCCAAAAACATTCAGTACTTC | CASSVGQLAKNIQYF
- | - | TRBJ2-3 | TRBV5-5 | TGTGCCAGCAGCTTGGCGGGTGGTGGGGATACGCAGTATTTT | CASSLAGGGDTQYF
TRBD2 | - | TRBJ2-1 | TRBV4-3 | TGCGCCAGCAGCCAAGGTAAGCGGACTAGCGGGCTCAGGGGACACGATGAGCAGTTCTTC | CASSQGKRTSGLRGHDEQFF
- | once | TRBJ2-2 | TRBV6-4 | TGTGCCAGCAGTGACCCTCGCGCGGGAACCGGGGAGCTGTTTTTT | CASSDPRAGTGELFF
- | - | TRBJ1-1 | TRBV7-9 | TGTGCCAGCAGCCTTACAGGGTCGAACACTGAAGCTTTCTTT | CASSLTGSNTEAFF
TRBD1 | once | TRBJ1-6 | TRBV27 | TGTGCCAGCAGTTTAAAGTGGGACAGCTCCTATAATTCACCCCTCCACTTT | CASSLKWDSSYNSPLHF
TRBD2 | - | TRBJ2-7 | TRBV19 | TGTGCCAGTAGTATCGGTGCGGGAGGGCAGGACGAGCAGTACTTC | CASSIGAGGQDEQYF
- | - | TRBJ2-2 | TRBV7-7 | TGTGCTAGCAGCATTAGCGGCACCGGGGAGCTGTTTTTT | CASSISGTGELFF
- | - | TRBJ2-3 | TRBV5-1 | TGCGCCAGCAGCTCGGGAGACACCCCCATGGCGCAGTATTTT | CASSSGDTPMAQYF
- | - | TRBJ1-1 | TRBV2 | TGTGCCAGCAGTCAGCGCAGGGGCGACACTGAAGCTTTCTTT | CASSQRRGDTEAFF
- | - | TRBJ1-4 | TRBV7-7 | TGTGCTAGCTCAGGGGCGCCCAATGAAAAACTGTTTTTT | CASSGAPNEKLFF
TRBD1 | - | TRBJ1-5 | TRBV28 | TGTGCCAGCAGTTCTTCAGGACAGGGGGCTTATCAGCCCCAGCATTTT | CASSSSGQGAYQPQHF
- | - | TRBJ2-3 | TRBV7-9 | TGTGCCAGCAGCTACACCGCGAATACGCAGTATTTT | CASSYTANTQYF
- | - | TRBJ2-3 | TRBV19 | TGTGCCAGTAGTAAAGACGGGAGAAGCACAGATACGCAGTATTTT | CASSKDGRSTDTQYF
TRBD1 | - | TRBJ2-7 | TRBV5-1 | TGCGCCAGCAGCTTGGTGACAGGGGCTGGTTACGAGCAGTACTTC | CASSLVTGAGYEQYF
TRBD2 | - | TRBJ2-1 | TRBV5-1 | TGCGCCAGCGATGCGGGAGGCCGCTACAATGAGCAGTTCTTC | CASDAGGRYNEQFF
TRBD2 | - | TRBJ2-1 | TRBV9 | TGTGCCAGCAGCCCCCGACTAGCGCAATACAATGAGCAGTTCTTC | CASSPRLAQYNEQFF
- | once | TRBJ2-3 | TRBV7-2 | TGTGCCAGCAGCCCACCTAGCGCAGATACGCAGTATTTT | CASSPPSADTQYF
- | once | TRBJ2-3 | TRBV28 | TGTGCCAGCATCCCGCCCCAATTAGGGGGAGTAGGGAGCACAGATACGCAGTATTTT | CASIPPQLGGVGSTDTQYF
- | - | TRBJ1-2 | TRBV5-4 | TGTGCCAGCAGCTTCTTGCCAGAGGGCTACACCTTC | CASSFLPEGYTF
- | - | TRBJ1-2 | TRBV7-9 | TGTGCCAGCAGCTTAACAGCGTTTTATGGCTACACCTTC | CASSLTAFYGYTF
- | - | TRBJ1-2 | TRBV27 | TGTGCCAGCAGTTTCCTGGACGGTCGGGGCTACACCTTC | CASSFLDGRGYTF
TRBD1 | few | TRBJ1-2 | TRBV5-6 | TGTGCCAGCAGCTTGGTTGGGACAGGCCCCTTGATGAAATATGGCTACACCTTC | CASSLVGTGPLMKYGYTF
TRBD2 | - | TRBJ2-2 | TRBV9 | TGTGCCAGCAGCCTCAGACTAGCGGTTTACACCGGGGAGCTGTTTTTT | CASSLRLAVYTGELFF
- | - | TRBJ2-3 | TRBV20-1 | TGCAGTGCCCTTCCCACAGATACGCAGTATTTT | CSALPTDTQYF
TRBD1 | - | TRBJ1-2 | TRBV18 | TGTGCCAGCTCACTAAATAACAGGGGACTCTATGGCTACACCTTC | CASSLNNRGLYGYTF
TRBD2 | - | TRBJ2-3 | TRBV28 | TGTGCCAGCAGCCTCGGACTAGCGGGAGGGTTTGCGGGTACGCAGTATTTT | CASSLGLAGGFAGTQYF
- | - | TRBJ2-1 | TRBV29-1 | TGCAGCGTACCACCCAGGGAGGCCTACAATGAGCAGTTCTTC | CSVPPREAYNEQFF
TRBD1 | - | TRBJ2-1 | TRBV7-9 | TGTGCCAGCTCCCCGACAGGGGTGCAGTTCTTC | CASSPTGVQFF
- | - | TRBJ1-5 | TRBV19 | TGTGCCAGTACCTTCATAGGAGGGGCTTATAGCAATCAGCCCCAGCATTTT | CASTFIGGAYSNQPQHF